The T cell receptor beta chain under discussion was sequenced for a study of T cells in Graves' hyperthyroidism and ophthalmopathy. Study outcomes and limitations: Ophthalmopathy stood apart from stable hyperthyroidism in a 13 V-J model. With a median lead of around 6.7 months before onset, the model predicted ophthalmopathy.

Germline V gene lookup returns CDR1 MNHEY and CDR2 SMNVEV (reference sequence). The ends were cut back, 3 bases at V and 1 base at J, with 10 bases in the middle. The CDR3 has 14 residues. If no ophthalmopathy progression occurred within 18 months, Graves' hyperthyroidism was stable. Diagnosis rested on symptoms, serum thyroxine and TRAb, thyroid ultrasound, and orbital computed tomography. Authors of the study amplified TCR beta CDR3 regions from RNA transcripts. The TCR CDR3 was amplified in a first-round RT-PCR using the HTBI primer set. TCRdb fed the multiplex PCR reads into MiXCR, producing one record per CDR3 protein. The sample yields roughly 720,000 distinct CDR3 sequences, 15% to 20% seen once. For this clonotype: The antigen remains undetermined.

The sequence derives from a man between 45 and 60 years old with Graves' hyperthyroidism. The rearrangement joins TRBV27 to TRBJ2-7; no firm D call. The sequencing sample was made of blood. The CDR3 region is CASSLGYPSYEQYF. As DNA, the CDR3 is TGTGCCAGCAGTTTGGGCTACCCGTCCTACGAGCAGTACTTC.